The entry that follows covers one T cell receptor (beta chain) sequence. The record originates from a study of blood T cell repertoires in COVID-19. Study-wide context: From the United States, Italy and Spain came samples of acute and convalescent COVID-19. T cells, B-cell-depleted T cells, or PBMCs supplied cDNA or gDNA.

Germline CDR1 and CDR2: SGHTS and YDEGEE. The CDR3 extends over 15 amino acids. Trimming cost V 2 bases and J 8 bases; bases outside gene matches: 10. Some clones are missing from TCRdb's copy, which holds only in-frame ones; the method was immunoSEQ multiplex PCR. The table shows about 360,000 clones, with approximately 88% occurring only once. The chain combines TRBV5-8 with TRBJ1-5; 7 nucleotides line up with TRBD1. The origin of this receptor is a woman aged 40 to 50 with acute COVID-19. Sequenced input: PBMCs or T cells enriched from blood (not recorded which). Here the CDR3 DNA reads TGTGCCAGCAGCTTCGGGACAGCTCGAGGGGAGCCCCAGCATTTT. This sequence encodes CASSFGTARGEPQHF.